This is a list of T cell receptor beta chains from one sample in a study of beta chain features in type 1 diabetes. TCRdb's table, derived via immunoSEQ multiplex PCR, lists solely in-frame clones and lacks some. The sample holds about 620,000 clones, 15% seen once. Sequenced: naive CD4+ T cells from blood. The receptor set was obtained from a man between 18 and 35 years old in good health. Both conserved end residues are trimmed from each CDR3. Fields, in order: CDR3 protein, clone size, J gene, V gene, CDR3 length. Rows give clone size only sometimes, using once, few, many, or a class for an expanded clone.

cdr3_aa: ASSQNQGLHTEAF; clone_size: -; j_call: TRBJ1-1; v_call: TRBV4-3; cdr3_length: 13
cdr3_aa: ASSVLGFPNSPLH; clone_size: -; j_call: TRBJ1-6; v_call: TRBV2; cdr3_length: 13
cdr3_aa: ASSQLRLAVYNEQF; clone_size: -; j_call: TRBJ2-1; v_call: TRBV14; cdr3_length: 14
cdr3_aa: ASSHTSGAEGGYT; clone_size: -; j_call: TRBJ1-2; v_call: TRBV4-3; cdr3_length: 13
cdr3_aa: ASSLGGTGGNEQF; clone_size: few; j_call: TRBJ2-1; v_call: TRBV28; cdr3_length: 13
cdr3_aa: ASSLGGLENTGELF; clone_size: -; j_call: TRBJ2-2; v_call: TRBV5-1; cdr3_length: 14
cdr3_aa: ASSVGDGLNEKLF; clone_size: few; j_call: TRBJ1-4; v_call: TRBV9; cdr3_length: 13
cdr3_aa: ASSLGSLNTGELF; clone_size: few; j_call: TRBJ2-2; v_call: TRBV7-2; cdr3_length: 13
cdr3_aa: ASSPTGFTYNEQF; clone_size: few; j_call: TRBJ2-1; v_call: TRBV6-4; cdr3_length: 13
cdr3_aa: ASSEKHEQY; clone_size: few; j_call: TRBJ2-7; v_call: TRBV25-1; cdr3_length: 9
cdr3_aa: ASSESDRGQGYT; clone_size: -; j_call: TRBJ1-2; v_call: TRBV25-1; cdr3_length: 12
cdr3_aa: ASSRGGQLDEKLF; clone_size: -; j_call: TRBJ1-4; v_call: TRBV5-4; cdr3_length: 13
cdr3_aa: ASRQQGTGNTIY; clone_size: -; j_call: TRBJ1-3; v_call: TRBV7-8; cdr3_length: 12